The 32 T cell receptor beta chains in this list originate from one sample, sequenced in a study of blood T cell repertoires in COVID-19. Generated by immunoSEQ multiplex PCR, the TCRdb table keeps only in-frame clones and is missing some. The repertoire consists of hundreds of thousands of clones, with about 83% occurring once and the leading ten covering about 6%. The sample comprised peripheral blood. Receptors originate from a man between 60 and 75 years old who had recovered from COVID-19.

J is TRBJ2-1 and V is TRBV3-1 (or the pseudogene TRBV3-2); a weak D match, TRBD1 (6 bases). The CDR3 covers 15 residues. The germline gives CDR1 LGHDT, CDR2 YNNKEL (reference sequence). Trimming stripped 4 bases from V and 4 bases from J, with 14 bases between. The CDR3 region is CASSPTTGGYNEQFF. For the CDR3, the DNA is TGTGCCAGCAGCCCCACGACAGGTGGGTACAATGAGCAGTTCTTC.

V gene TRBV10-1 combines with J gene TRBJ2-7; D is possibly TRBD1 (6 bases). Germline V CDR1 and CDR2: WNHNN, SYGVQD (reference sequence). V lost 2 bases to trimming and J lost 10 bases, with 12 bases between them. The CDR3 has 12 residues. Here the CDR3 reads CASSEQTGLQYF. The CDR3 nucleotides read TGCGCCAGCAGTGAGCAAACAGGGCTTCAGTACTTC.

The chain links TRBV27 to TRBJ2-3; 8 positions agree with TRBD2. This CDR3 is 17 amino acids long. In germline, CDR1 is MNHEY, CDR2 SMNVEV (reference sequence). J gave up 2 bases and V 2 bases, and 9 bases lay outside the gene matches. This CDR3 reads CASSLVTSARSTDTQYF. The CDR3 DNA reads TGTGCCAGCAGTTTAGTGACTAGCGCTAGGTCCACAGATACGCAGTATTTT.

This chain links TRBV7-2 with TRBJ2-6, with D unresolved. The ends were cut back, 1 base at V and 0 bases at J, with 7 bases in the middle. Germline lookup yields CDR1 SGHTA and CDR2 FQGNSA. CDR3 length: 16 residues. The CDR3 nucleotides are TGTGCCAGCAGCTTAGGGAGACTCTCTGGGGCCAACGTCCTGACTTTC. Protein sequence: CASSLGRLSGANVLTF.

The rearrangement joins TRBV18 to TRBJ2-7, with 7 nucleotides matching TRBD2. Trimming removed 3 bases from V and 2 bases from J; junction bases left unmatched: 7. Germline V gene data show CDR1 as KGHSH and CDR2 as LQKENI. This CDR3 region has 15 residues. The CDR3, as DNA: TGTGCCAGCTCACCCGGCGGGAGTGTCACCTACGAGCAGTACTTC. The encoded protein is CASSPGGSVTYEQYF. Together with reference TRBV18 and TRBJ2-7, the CDR3 gives the full variable domain: NAGVMQNPRHLVRRRGQEARLRCSPMKGHSHVYWYRQLPEEGLKFMVYLQKENIIDESGMPKERFSAEFPKEGPSILRIQQVVRGDSAAYFCASSPGGSVTYEQYFGPGTRLTVT.

CDR3 sequence reads: CASSLAPGQEGNEQFF. The CDR3 DNA reads TGCGCCAGCAGCTTGGCACCGGGACAGGAGGGCAATGAGCAGTTCTTC. This chain connects TRBV5-1 to TRBJ2-1; 8 bases are shared with TRBD1. This CDR3 spans 16 amino acids. J lost 6 bases, V lost 0 bases, and 8 bases had no gene match. CDR1 is SGHRS, CDR2 YFSETQ, per germline.

This rearrangement joins TRBV13 to TRBJ2-3; 11 bases match TRBD1. J was trimmed by 2 bases and V by 6 bases; bases with no gene match: 7. This CDR3 has 16 residues. CDR1 is PRHDT, CDR2 FYEKMQ, per germline (reference sequence). The CDR3, as DNA: TGTGCCAGCAGTTACGGACAGGGGGCGAACACAGATACGCAGTATTTT. Amino acid sequence: CASSYGQGANTDTQYF. The whole variable domain, remainder taken from reference TRBV13 and TRBJ2-3, is AAGVIQSPRHLIKEKRETATLKCYPIPRHDTVYWYQQGPGQDPQFLISFYEKMQSDKGSIPDRFSAQQFSDYHSELNMSSLELGDSALYFCASSYGQGANTDTQYFGPGTRLTVL.

This chain uses TRBV6-5 with TRBJ2-1; 12 bases map to TRBD2. The V gene's germline CDR1 is MNHEY and CDR2 SVGAGI. This CDR3 is built from 15 residues. The V gene end was trimmed by 7 bases and the J gene end by 7 bases; junction bases not matched to a gene: 8. CDR3 sequence (DNA): TGTGCCAGCACCCGAGGGCTAGCGGGAGGGAATGAGCAGTTCTTC. Translated, it gives CASTRGLAGGNEQFF.

The gene calls are TRBV12-3 or TRBV12-4 and TRBJ1-1, with D tentatively TRBD1 (6 bases). The CDR3 extends over 13 amino acids. Trimming took off 6 bases at V and 13 bases at J, with 21 bases between the two ends. CDR3 amino acids: CASSAGRGAGGFF. CDR3 DNA: TGTGCCAGCAGCGCCGGGAGGGGGGCCGGGGGTTTCTTT.

The chain joins TRBV6-6 to TRBJ2-7, with D unresolved. The germline CDR1 and CDR2 sequences are MNHNY and SVGAGI (reference sequence). The V and J ends lost 5 bases and 4 bases respectively, with 9 bases between them. The CDR3 runs to 12 residues. In DNA, the CDR3 is TGTGCCAGCAGTACGCTCGGGTACGAGCAGTACTTC. As protein: CASSTLGYEQYF.

This chain links TRBV7-9 with TRBJ2-5, with TRBD2 matching over 8 bases. V trimming: 1 base; J trimming: 5 bases; junction bases outside the gene matches: 9. The CDR3 is made up of 16 amino acids. CDR1 and CDR2 (germline): SEHNR, FQNEAQ (reference sequence). CDR3 sequence: CASSLGGGGRLETQYF. The CDR3 DNA reads TGTGCCAGCAGCTTAGGAGGCGGGGGGAGGTTGGAGACCCAGTACTTC.

The chain combines TRBV5-1 with TRBJ2-1; 8 bases map to TRBD2. From germline, CDR1 is SGHRS and CDR2 YFSETQ. This CDR3 spans 14 amino acids. The junction had 4 bases not matched to a gene; V was cut back by 4 bases and J by 4 bases. CDR3 residues: CASSQEREYNEQFF. The CDR3 bases are TGCGCCAGCAGCCAGGAGCGGGAGTACAATGAGCAGTTCTTC.

The chain is built from TRBV19 and TRBJ2-1; 7 bases align to TRBD1. V shed 7 bases and J 9 bases; nucleotides not matched to a gene: 9. Looked up from germline, CDR1 is LNHDA and CDR2 is SQIVND (reference sequence). This CDR3 contains 13 residues. The CDR3 spells CASTRTGFREQFF. CDR3 bases: TGTGCCAGTACCCGGACAGGTTTTCGTGAGCAGTTCTTC.

V gene TRBV2 combines with J gene TRBJ1-1; the match to TRBD1 covers 7 bases. The CDR3 has 15 residues. Germline assignment: CDR1 SNHLY and CDR2 FYNNEI. V dropped 2 bases and J dropped 5; count of bases not matched to a gene: 8. The DNA for the CDR3 is TGTGCCAGCAGTGAACTGGAGGGGGCTCGGACTGAAGCTTTCTTT. Translation gives CASSELEGARTEAFF.

J is TRBJ2-1 and V is TRBV5-1, with D possibly matching TRBD2 (6 bases). CDR3 length: 16 residues. Per the germline V gene, CDR1 is SGHRS and CDR2 is YFSETQ. Trimming shortened V by 4 bases and J by 7 bases, and 21 bases separated the two germline ends. CDR3 coding DNA: TGCGCCAGCAGCCCGTCATGGAGCGGAGGGCGGAATGAGCAGTTCTTC. Encoded protein: CASSPSWSGGRNEQFF.

J is TRBJ2-5 and V is TRBV6-5, with D possibly being TRBD1 (6 bases). Trimming removed 6 bases at V and 9 bases at J, with 20 bases between. The V gene's germline CDR1 is MNHEY and CDR2 SVGAGI. The CDR3 sequence is 14 residues long. The CDR3 DNA is TGTGCCAGCAGGGCTTCAGAAGGGGGTTTGGCCCAGTACTTC. This encodes CASRASEGGLAQYF.

V usage is TRBV5-4 and J usage is TRBJ2-6; 7 bases are a match to TRBD1. The CDR3 is 18 residues long. Germline CDR1 is SGHNT and CDR2 is YYREEE (reference sequence). The trim removed 4 bases at V and 0 bases at J, leaving 10 bases unmatched. CDR3 DNA sequence: TGTGCCAGCAGCCCTATTCGGACAGGTAACTCTGGGGCCAACGTCCTGACTTTC. This sequence encodes CASSPIRTGNSGANVLTF.

The V call is TRBV27, the J call TRBJ1-2, with 10 bases aligning to TRBD1. V trimming: 5 bases; J trimming: 6 bases; junction bases outside the gene matches: 3. Germline V CDR1 and CDR2: MNHEY, SMNVEV (reference sequence). The CDR3 loop spans 13 amino acids. CDR3 protein: CASSTGTGDGYTF. The CDR3 DNA reads as TGTGCCAGCAGTACCGGGACAGGGGATGGCTACACCTTC.

This clone appeared once. The rearrangement joins TRBV5-6 to TRBJ2-3; 8 nucleotides match TRBD2. This CDR3 contains 13 residues. Trimming took 5 bases from V and 4 from J; bases not matched to a gene: 3. In germline, CDR1 is SGHDT, CDR2 YYEEEE. This CDR3 reads CASRTSGPDTQYF. CDR3 sequence (DNA): TGTGCCAGCAGAACTAGCGGTCCAGATACGCAGTATTTT.

The CDR3 spells CASSQEAGLAKNIQYF. The CDR3 DNA reads as TGCGCCAGCAGCCAAGAGGCAGGACTAGCCAAAAACATTCAGTACTTC. This rearrangement joins TRBV4-3 to TRBJ2-4; D might be TRBD2 (5 bases). Trimming left V 0 bases short and J 0 bases short, with 9 bases between. There are 16 residues in the CDR3. Germline CDR1 reads LGHNA; CDR2 reads YSLEER.

V gene TRBV15 combines with J gene TRBJ1-4; a possible D gene is TRBD1 (6 bases). The length of the CDR3 is 13 residues. Looked up from germline, CDR1 is LNHNV and CDR2 is YYDKDF (reference sequence). The V end lost 4 bases, the J end lost 8 bases, and 11 bases lay between the germline ends. Here the CDR3 DNA reads TGTGCCACCAGCAAGGGGGAGAGGGAAAAACTGTTTTTT. It translates to CATSKGEREKLFF. Using reference TRBV15 and TRBJ1-4 for the parts outside the CDR3, the full variable domain is DAMVIQNPRYQVTQFGKPVTLSCSQTLNHNVMYWYQQKSSQAPKLLFHYYDKDFNNEADTPDNFQSRRPNTSFCFLDIRSPGLGDTAMYLCATSKGEREKLFFGSGTQLSVL.

This sequence joins TRBV28 and TRBJ1-2; D gene ambiguous. The length of the CDR3 is 16 residues. Germline V gene sequence: CDR1 MDHEN, CDR2 SYDVKM. Trimming removed 7 bases from V and 0 bases from J, with 18 bases in between. CDR3 in amino acids: CASIPGAPQANYGYTF. As DNA, the CDR3 is TGTGCCAGCATCCCGGGAGCCCCTCAAGCTAACTATGGCTACACCTTC.

The chain links TRBV18 to TRBJ2-1; 9 nucleotides align to TRBD2. V was clipped by 4 bases and J by 8 bases; unmatched bases: 6. CDR3 length: 14 residues. CDR1 is KGHSH and CDR2 is LQKENI in the germline V gene. CDR3: CASSRRGGQDEQFF. The CDR3 DNA sequence: TGTGCCAGCTCACGGCGGGGGGGCCAGGATGAGCAGTTCTTC.

This chain joins TRBV7-9 and TRBJ1-5; 7 bases match TRBD1. The CDR3 spans 15 residues. The germline V gene encodes CDR1 SEHNR and CDR2 FQNEAQ (reference sequence). V was pared by 4 bases and J by 2 bases, with 5 bases of the junction left unmatched. CDR3 amino acids: CASSSTGDGNQPQHF. The DNA of the CDR3 is TGTGCCAGCAGCTCCACAGGGGATGGCAATCAGCCCCAGCATTTT.

This sequence joins TRBV10-1 and TRBJ2-6, with D tentatively TRBD1 (5 bases). V was clipped by 0 bases and J by 2 bases, with 17 bases between them. Germline V CDR1 and CDR2: WNHNN, SYGVQD (reference sequence). The CDR3 sequence is 19 residues long. CDR3 nucleotides: TGCGCCAGCAGTGAGTCGACTCGTTCACAGGATACTGGGGCCAACGTCCTGACTTTC. Translated: CASSESTRSQDTGANVLTF.

The chain joins TRBV20-1 to TRBJ2-5, with a possible D match to TRBD1 (6 bases). The V end was cut by 3 bases, the J end by 10 bases, with 18 bases between. The CDR3 is 13 amino acids. Germline values: CDR1 DFQATT, CDR2 SNEGSKA (reference sequence). CDR3 loop: CSASGRAGVVQYF. CDR3 sequence (DNA): TGCAGTGCTAGTGGCCGGGCAGGGGTAGTCCAGTACTTC.

A single count supports this clone. The chain recombines TRBV25-1 with TRBJ2-7; 8 positions agree with TRBD1. Germline V CDR1 and CDR2: MGHDK, SYGVNS. The V segment lost 6 bases and the J segment 2 bases; nucleotides outside the gene matches: 0. The CDR3 extends over 12 amino acids. CDR3: CASRDRAYEQYF. DNA for the CDR3: TGTGCCAGCAGGGACAGGGCCTACGAGCAGTACTTC.

V gene TRBV18 combines with J gene TRBJ2-7; D unclear. Per germline, CDR1 KGHSH and CDR2 LQKENI. This CDR3 comprises 16 residues. V dropped 2 bases and J dropped 2 bases, with 16 bases sitting between them. The CDR3 protein is CASSPVEPILTYEQYF. CDR3 nucleotides: TGTGCCAGCTCACCAGTCGAGCCTATATTAACCTACGAGCAGTACTTC.

The chain combines TRBV20-1 with TRBJ2-3; D unresolved. The V gene's germline CDR1 is DFQATT and CDR2 SNEGSKA (reference sequence). There are 11 residues in the CDR3. Trimming removed 5 bases from V and 3 bases from J, with 6 bases in between. This CDR3 reads CSAPLTDTQYF. The CDR3 DNA reads TGCAGTGCTCCCTTGACAGATACGCAGTATTTT.

The genes are TRBV28 and TRBJ1-1; weak D call: TRBD1 (5 bases). CDR3 length: 13 amino acids. Germline V gene lookup returns CDR1 MDHEN and CDR2 SYDVKM. Trimming took off 6 bases at V and 13 bases at J, with 21 bases between the two ends. The CDR3 DNA is TGTGCCAGCAGCTCGGGGGGTTGGGACGGGGTTTTCTTT. This encodes CASSSGGWDGVFF. Supplemented by reference TRBV28 and TRBJ1-1, the full variable domain reads DVKVTQSSRYLVKRTGEKVFLECVQDMDHENMFWYRQDPGLGLRLIYFSYDVKMKEKGDIPEGYSVSREKKERFSLILESASTNQTSMYLCASSSGGWDGVFFGQGTRLTVV.

The chain joins TRBV12-1 to TRBJ1-5; the table's TRBD1 call for D was not verified on the DNA. TRBV12-1 is given as a pseudogene. The CDR3 runs to 17 residues. The CDR3: CASRRGQRFSSNQPQHF. DNA for the CDR3: TGTGCCAGCAGACGTGGACAGCGATTCAGCTCCAATCAGCCCCAGCATTTT.

The genes are TRBV5-1 and TRBJ2-7, with 10 bases fitting TRBD2. Germline CDR1 and CDR2: SGHRS and YFSETQ. The ends lost 0 bases at V and 4 bases at J; junction bases unmatched: 4. The CDR3 length is 15 residues. The CDR3 DNA reads as TGCGCCAGCAGCTTGGGGGCTAGCGGGAGTTACGAGCAGTACTTC. The encoded protein is CASSLGASGSYEQYF.